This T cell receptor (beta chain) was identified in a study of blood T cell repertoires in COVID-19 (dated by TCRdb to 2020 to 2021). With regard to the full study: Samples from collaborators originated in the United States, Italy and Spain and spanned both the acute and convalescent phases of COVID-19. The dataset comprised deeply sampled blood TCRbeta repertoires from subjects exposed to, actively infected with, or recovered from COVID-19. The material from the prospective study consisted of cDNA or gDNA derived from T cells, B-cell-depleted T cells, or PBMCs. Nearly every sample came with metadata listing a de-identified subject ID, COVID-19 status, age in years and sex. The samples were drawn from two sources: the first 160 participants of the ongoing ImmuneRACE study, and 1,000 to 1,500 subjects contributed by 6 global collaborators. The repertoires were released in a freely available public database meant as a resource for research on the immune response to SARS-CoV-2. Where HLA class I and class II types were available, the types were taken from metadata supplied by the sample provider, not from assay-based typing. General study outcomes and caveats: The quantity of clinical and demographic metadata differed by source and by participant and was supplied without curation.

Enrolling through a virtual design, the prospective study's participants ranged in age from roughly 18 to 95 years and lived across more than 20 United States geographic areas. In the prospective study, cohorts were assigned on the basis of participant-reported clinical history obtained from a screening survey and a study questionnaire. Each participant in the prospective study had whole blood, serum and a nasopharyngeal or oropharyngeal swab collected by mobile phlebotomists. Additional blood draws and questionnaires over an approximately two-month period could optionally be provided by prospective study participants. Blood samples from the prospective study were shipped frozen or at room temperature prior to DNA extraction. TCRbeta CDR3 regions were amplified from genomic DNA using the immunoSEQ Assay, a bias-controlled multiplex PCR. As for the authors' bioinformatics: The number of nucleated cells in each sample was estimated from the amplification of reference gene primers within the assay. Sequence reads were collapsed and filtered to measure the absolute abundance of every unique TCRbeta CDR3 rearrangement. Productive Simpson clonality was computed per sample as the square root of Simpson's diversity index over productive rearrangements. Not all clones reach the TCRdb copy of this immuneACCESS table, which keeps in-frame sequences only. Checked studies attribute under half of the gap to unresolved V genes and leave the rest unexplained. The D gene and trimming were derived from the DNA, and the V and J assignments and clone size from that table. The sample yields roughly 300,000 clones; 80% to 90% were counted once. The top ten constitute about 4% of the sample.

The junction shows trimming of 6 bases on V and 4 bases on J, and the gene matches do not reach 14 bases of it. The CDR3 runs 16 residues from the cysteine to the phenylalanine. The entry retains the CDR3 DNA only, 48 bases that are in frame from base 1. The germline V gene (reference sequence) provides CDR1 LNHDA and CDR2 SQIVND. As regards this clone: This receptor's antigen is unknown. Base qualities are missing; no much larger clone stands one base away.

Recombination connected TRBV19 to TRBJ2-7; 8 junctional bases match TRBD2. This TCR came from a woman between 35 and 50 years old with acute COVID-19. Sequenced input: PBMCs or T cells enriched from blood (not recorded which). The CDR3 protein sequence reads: CASSLTSGRLGYEQYF. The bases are TGTGCCAGTAGCCTAACCAGCGGGAGACTCGGATACGAGCAGTACTTC.